The rows below give T cell receptor beta chains drawn from one sample of a study of blood T cells in healthy people across ages. TCRdb recomputed calls from the 5' RACE reads with MiXCR, one row per CDR3 protein. The profile shows approximately 830,000 distinct CDR3 sequences, around 62% of them singletons. The sequencing sample was made of blood. The receptors were sampled from a young man in good health. CDR3s include the opening cysteine and the closing phenylalanine or tryptophan. The order of the fields is J gene, D gene, V gene, clone size, CDR3 DNA, CDR3 protein. A D gene is named only where the DNA matches it firmly. Some rows mark clone size as missing; the rest say once, few, many or name a class of expanded clone.

J: TRBJ2-1; D: TRBD2; V: TRBV20-1; size: few; DNA: TGCAGTGCTAAGAACCGGGGGGATGACTACAATGAGCAGTTCTTC; CDR3: CSAKNRGDDYNEQFF
J: TRBJ1-2; D: -; V: TRBV21-1; size: once; DNA: TGTACCAGCAGCAGGAAGGGTTATGGCTACACCTTC; CDR3: CTSSRKGYGYTF
J: TRBJ1-5; D: -; V: TRBV4-3; size: -; DNA: TGCGCCAGCAGCCAAGGGGCGGTCTTCGGTCAGCCCCAGCATTTT; CDR3: CASSQGAVFGQPQHF
J: TRBJ2-1; D: -; V: TRBV7-2; size: -; DNA: TGTGCCAAGACGCAGGGTGCTGAGCAGTTCTTC; CDR3: CAKTQGAEQFF
J: TRBJ2-7; D: TRBD1; V: TRBV7-2; size: few; DNA: TGTGCCAGCAGCTTAGCGACAGGGGCCTATTCCCTTTTATACGAGCAGTACTTC; CDR3: CASSLATGAYSLLYEQYF
J: TRBJ2-3; D: TRBD1; V: TRBV4-1; size: few; DNA: TGCGCCAGCAGCCAAGGCGGGACAGGGACTACCTCGGCGTATTTT; CDR3: CASSQGGTGTTSAYF
J: TRBJ2-1; D: -; V: TRBV6-1; size: -; DNA: TGTGCCAGCAGGAGTGGATGGGGCGGCGGCAATGAGCAGTTCTTC; CDR3: CASRSGWGGGNEQFF
J: TRBJ2-5; D: -; V: TRBV5-1; size: once; DNA: TGCGCCAGCAGCTTGGCCTCTCGGGAGACCCAGTACTTC; CDR3: CASSLASRETQYF
J: TRBJ2-7; D: -; V: TRBV3-1; size: -; DNA: TGTGCCAGCAGGCAAACAGGGTCCTCCTACGAGCAGTACTTC; CDR3: CASRQTGSSYEQYF
J: TRBJ2-4; D: TRBD2; V: TRBV29-1; size: -; DNA: TGCAGCGTTGAAAAGGGGACTAGCGGGGGGTTTCAGTACTTC; CDR3: CSVEKGTSGGFQYF
J: TRBJ2-7; D: TRBD2; V: TRBV12-3/TRBV12-4; size: few; DNA: TGTGCCAGCAGTTTGAGCGGGGGCCACTACGAGCAGTACTTC; CDR3: CASSLSGGHYEQYF
J: TRBJ2-7; D: -; V: TRBV7-2; size: -; DNA: TGTGCCAGCAGCTTGGGCTTAGGGCTACGGTACTTC; CDR3: CASSLGLGLRYF
J: TRBJ2-1; D: TRBD2; V: TRBV7-9; size: -; DNA: TGTGCCAGCACGCGGGAGACCGGGGGCTACAATGAGCAGTTCTTC; CDR3: CASTRETGGYNEQFF
J: TRBJ2-1; D: -; V: TRBV12-3/TRBV12-4; size: -; DNA: TGTGCCAGCAGCTCCCACGGACTTGACAACAATGAGCAGTTCTTC; CDR3: CASSSHGLDNNEQFF
J: TRBJ2-3; D: TRBD1; V: TRBV5-1; size: -; DNA: TGCGCCAGCAGCTTACCGGACAGGCTAAGCACAGATACGCAGTATTTT; CDR3: CASSLPDRLSTDTQYF
J: TRBJ2-3; D: -; V: TRBV28; size: once; DNA: TGTGTCAGCAGTTCCACAGATACGCAGTATTTT; CDR3: CVSSSTDTQYF
J: TRBJ2-3; D: -; V: TRBV6-5; size: -; DNA: TGTGCCAGCAGGCCCGACAGTTTATCGTCGCAGTATTTT; CDR3: CASRPDSLSSQYF
J: TRBJ2-7; D: -; V: TRBV6-1; size: -; DNA: TGTGCCAGCCCGAGGGACCCAAGCTCCTACGAGCAGTACTTC; CDR3: CASPRDPSSYEQYF
J: TRBJ2-1; D: TRBD1; V: TRBV28; size: -; DNA: TGTGCCAGCAGCACAGGGGTCCGGGAGCAGTTCTTC; CDR3: CASSTGVREQFF
J: TRBJ2-3; D: -; V: TRBV4-3; size: -; DNA: TGCGCCAGCAGCCAAGGGTGGACAGATACGCAGTATTTT; CDR3: CASSQGWTDTQYF
J: TRBJ2-7; D: TRBD2; V: TRBV28; size: -; DNA: TGTGCCAGCAGCACCGGGACTAGCGGGGCCTACGAGCAGTACTTC; CDR3: CASSTGTSGAYEQYF
J: TRBJ2-7; D: -; V: TRBV28; size: -; DNA: TGTGCCAGCAGTGGGGACTTCCTGTCCTACGAGCAGTACTTC; CDR3: CASSGDFLSYEQYF
J: TRBJ2-3; D: -; V: TRBV15; size: -; DNA: TGTGCCACCAGCAGAGATCGAGGAGATAGGCAGTATTTT; CDR3: CATSRDRGDRQYF